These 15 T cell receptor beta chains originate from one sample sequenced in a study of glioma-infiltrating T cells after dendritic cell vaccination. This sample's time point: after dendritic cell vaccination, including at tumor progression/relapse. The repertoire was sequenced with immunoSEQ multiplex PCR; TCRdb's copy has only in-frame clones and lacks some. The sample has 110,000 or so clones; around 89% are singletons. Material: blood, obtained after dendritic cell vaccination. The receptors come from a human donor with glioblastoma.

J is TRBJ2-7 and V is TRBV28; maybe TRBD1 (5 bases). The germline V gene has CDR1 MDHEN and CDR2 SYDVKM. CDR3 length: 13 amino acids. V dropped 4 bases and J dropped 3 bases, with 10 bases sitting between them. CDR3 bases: TGTGCCAGCAGTTCAGGACAACTCTACGAGCAGTACTTC. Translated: CASSSGQLYEQYF.

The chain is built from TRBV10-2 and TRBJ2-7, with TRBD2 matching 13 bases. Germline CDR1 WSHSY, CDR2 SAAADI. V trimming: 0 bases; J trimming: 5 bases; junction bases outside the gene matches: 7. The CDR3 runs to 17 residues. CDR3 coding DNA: TGCGCCAGCAGTGAGTCGAGACTAGCGGGAGGAGGCGACGAGCAGTACTTC. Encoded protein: CASSESRLAGGGDEQYF.

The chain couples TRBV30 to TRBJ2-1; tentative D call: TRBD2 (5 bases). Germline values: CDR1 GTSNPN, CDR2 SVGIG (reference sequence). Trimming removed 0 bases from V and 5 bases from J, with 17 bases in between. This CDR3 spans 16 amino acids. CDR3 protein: CAWSVLVASGHNEQFF. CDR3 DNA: TGTGCCTGGAGTGTACTGGTTGCAAGCGGACACAATGAGCAGTTCTTC.

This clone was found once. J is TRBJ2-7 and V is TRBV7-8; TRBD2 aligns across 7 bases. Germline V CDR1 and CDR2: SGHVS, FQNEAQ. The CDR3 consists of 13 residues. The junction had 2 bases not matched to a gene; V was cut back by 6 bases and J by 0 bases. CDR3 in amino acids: CASSRDYSYEQYF. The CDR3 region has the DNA TGTGCCAGCAGTAGGGACTACTCCTACGAGCAGTACTTC.

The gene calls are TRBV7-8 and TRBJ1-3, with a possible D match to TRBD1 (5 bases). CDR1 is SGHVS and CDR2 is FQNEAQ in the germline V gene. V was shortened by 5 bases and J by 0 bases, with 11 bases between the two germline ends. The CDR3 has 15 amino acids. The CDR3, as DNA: TGTGCCAGCAGCGCACAGGTTACCTCTGGAAACACCATATATTTT. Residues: CASSAQVTSGNTIYF. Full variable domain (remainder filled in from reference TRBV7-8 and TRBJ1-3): GAGVSQSPRYKVAKRGQDVALRCDPISGHVSLFWYQQALGQGPEFLTYFQNEAQLDKSGLPSDRFFAERPEGSVSTLKIQRTQQEDSAVYLCASSAQVTSGNTIYFGEGSWLTVV.

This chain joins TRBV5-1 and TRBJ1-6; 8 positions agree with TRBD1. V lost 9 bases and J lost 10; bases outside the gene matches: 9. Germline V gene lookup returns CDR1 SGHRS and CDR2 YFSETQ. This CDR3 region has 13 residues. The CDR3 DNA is TGCGCCACCCGACAGGGGAGAGAATCACCCCTCCACTTT. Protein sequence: CATRQGRESPLHF.

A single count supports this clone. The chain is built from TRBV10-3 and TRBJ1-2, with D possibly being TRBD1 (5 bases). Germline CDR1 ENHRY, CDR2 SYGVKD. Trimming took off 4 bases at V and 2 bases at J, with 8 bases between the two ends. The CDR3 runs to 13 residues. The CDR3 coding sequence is TGTGCCATCAGTGCAGACAGCAACTATGGCTACACCTTC. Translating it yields CAISADSNYGYTF.

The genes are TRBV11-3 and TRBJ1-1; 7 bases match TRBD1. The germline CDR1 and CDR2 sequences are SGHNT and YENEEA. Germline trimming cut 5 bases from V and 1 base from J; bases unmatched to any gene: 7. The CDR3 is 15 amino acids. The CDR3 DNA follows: TGTGCCAGCAGCACAATGGGACAGTCGAACACTGAAGCTTTCTTT. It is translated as CASSTMGQSNTEAFF.

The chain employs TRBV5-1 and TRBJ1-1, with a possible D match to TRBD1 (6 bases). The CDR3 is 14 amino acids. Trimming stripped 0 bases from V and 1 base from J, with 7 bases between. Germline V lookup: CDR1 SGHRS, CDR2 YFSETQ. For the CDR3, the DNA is TGCGCCAGCAGCTTGGGGGGGCAGAACACTGAAGCTTTCTTT. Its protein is CASSLGGQNTEAFF. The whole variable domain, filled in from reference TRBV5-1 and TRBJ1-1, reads KAGVTQTPRYLIKTRGQQVTLSCSPISGHRSVSWYQQTPGQGLQFLFEYFSETQRNKGNFPGRFSGRQFSNSRSEMNVSTLELGDSALYLCASSLGGQNTEAFFGQGTRLTVV.

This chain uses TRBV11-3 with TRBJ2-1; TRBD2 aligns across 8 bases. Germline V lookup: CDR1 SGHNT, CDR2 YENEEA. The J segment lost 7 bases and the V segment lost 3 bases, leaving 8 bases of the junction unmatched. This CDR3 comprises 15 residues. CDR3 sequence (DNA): TGTGCCAGCAGCTTTCCGGGACTAGTCCCTAATGAGCAGTTCTTC. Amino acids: CASSFPGLVPNEQFF.

In DNA, the CDR3 is TGTGCCAGCAGTGAGCAGGGGGTAGTGGTGGGCACTGAAGCTTTCTTT. The encoded protein is CASSEQGVVVGTEAFF. The V gene is TRBV25-1, the J gene TRBJ1-1; 7 positions agree with TRBD1. Germline V lookup: CDR1 MGHDK, CDR2 SYGVNS. CDR3 size: 16 residues. V dropped 3 bases and J dropped 4; count of bases not matched to a gene: 11.

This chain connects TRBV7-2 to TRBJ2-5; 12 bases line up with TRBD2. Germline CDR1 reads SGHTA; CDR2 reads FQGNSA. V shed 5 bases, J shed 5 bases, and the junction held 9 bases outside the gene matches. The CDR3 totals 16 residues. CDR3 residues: CASSPDLAGGPETQYF. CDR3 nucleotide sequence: TGTGCCAGCAGCCCAGACCTAGCGGGGGGGCCTGAGACCCAGTACTTC.

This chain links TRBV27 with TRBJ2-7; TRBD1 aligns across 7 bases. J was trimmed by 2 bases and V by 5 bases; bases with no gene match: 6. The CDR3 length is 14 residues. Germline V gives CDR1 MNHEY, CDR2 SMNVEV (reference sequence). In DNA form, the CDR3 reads TGTGCCAGCAGTCCCTGGGACAGTACCTACGAGCAGTACTTC. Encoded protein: CASSPWDSTYEQYF.

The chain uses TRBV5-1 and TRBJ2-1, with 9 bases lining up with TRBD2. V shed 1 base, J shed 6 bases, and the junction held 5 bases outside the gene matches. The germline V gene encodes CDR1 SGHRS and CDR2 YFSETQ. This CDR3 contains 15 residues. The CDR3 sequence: CASSLRTSASNEQFF. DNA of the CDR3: TGCGCCAGCAGCTTGAGGACTAGCGCAAGCAATGAGCAGTTCTTC.

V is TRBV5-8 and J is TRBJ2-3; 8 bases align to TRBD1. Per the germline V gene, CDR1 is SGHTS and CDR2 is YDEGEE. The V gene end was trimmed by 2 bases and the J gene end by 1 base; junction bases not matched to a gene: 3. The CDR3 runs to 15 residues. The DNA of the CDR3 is TGTGCCAGCAGCTTTCGGACAGGGCGCACAGATACGCAGTATTTT. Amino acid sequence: CASSFRTGRTDTQYF.